Following are 25 T cell receptor beta chains from one sample sequenced in a study of T cells after yellow fever vaccination (dated by TCRdb to between 2018 and 2021). To prepare the library, 5' RACE was applied. Sequenced on an Illumina HiSeq 2500. TCRdb handled the public reads itself, with Q25 trimming in fastp and clone calling in MiXCR, and kept productive beta chains. Rows merge per CDR3 protein into single entries with the most common DNA and genes. This sample gives tens of thousands of distinct CDR3 sequences in total; 6.5% to 8% of them show up just once. In total, the top ten clones hold 35% to 40% of the sample. In the paper's terms, the treatment or condition label means: live attenuated yellow fever vaccine strain. The sample consisted of CD8+ T cells sorted from PBMCs, taken 15 days after the yellow fever booster vaccination. These receptors all come from a man aged 25-45 years who received the YFV17D yellow fever vaccine.

This clonotype has at least ten counts. The chain uses TRBV11-2 and TRBJ1-2, with D unclear. This CDR3 has 14 amino acids. Trimming took 5 bases from V and 3 from J, leaving 13 bases between them. Germline lookup yields CDR1 SGHAT and CDR2 FQNNGV. CDR3 in DNA: TGTGCCAGCAGCCCGGACGACTGGGACTATGGCTACACCTTC. It codes for CASSPDDWDYGYTF. The whole variable domain, filled in from reference TRBV11-2 and TRBJ1-2, reads EAGVAQSPRYKIIEKRQSVAFWCNPISGHATLYWYQQILGQGPKLLIQFQNNGVVDDSQLPKDRFSAERLKGVDSTLKIQPAKLEDSAVYLCASSPDDWDYGYTFGSGTRLTVV.

This clonotype was recorded at least ten times. The chain combines TRBV27 with TRBJ2-3; the D call may be TRBD1 or TRBD2 (5 bases each). The V gene's germline CDR1 is MNHEY and CDR2 SMNVEV (reference sequence). The ends were cut back, 2 bases at V and 7 bases at J, with 7 bases in the middle. The CDR3 runs 12 residues. Here the CDR3 DNA reads TGTGCCAGCAGTTTAGGGGGATATACGCAGTATTTT. This translates into CASSLGGYTQYF.

This clonotype came up a few times. The J gene is TRBJ2-7, the V gene TRBV2, with D possibly being TRBD1 (6 bases). Germline CDR1 and CDR2: SNHLY and FYNNEI. The CDR3 consists of 16 residues. Trimming shortened V by 6 bases and J by 2 bases, and 20 bases separated the two germline ends. The CDR3 is CASRNPGTSNPYEQYF. DNA of the CDR3: TGTGCCAGCAGGAACCCCGGGACAAGTAACCCCTACGAGCAGTACTTC.

Ten or more counts support this clonotype. The rearrangement links TRBV12-3 or TRBV12-4 to TRBJ2-1, with D uncertain. The CDR3 contains 13 residues. The ends were cut back, 9 bases at V and 5 bases at J, with 14 bases in the middle. For the CDR3, the DNA is TGTGCCAGAAGTCAGTGGGGTGACAATGAGCAGTTCTTC. It encodes CARSQWGDNEQFF.

This clonotype was seen ten or more times. Germline is not matched at one junction end, which may reflect a read error. The chain uses TRBV5-6 and TRBJ1-2; 8 nucleotides line up with TRBD1. Per germline, CDR1 SGHDT and CDR2 YYEEEE. There are 14 residues in the CDR3. This CDR3 is CASNLMGQAYGYTF. The CDR3, as DNA: TGTGCCAGCAACTTGATGGGACAGGCCTATGGCTACACCTTC.

This clonotype has a count of ten or more. This CDR3 reads CASSSYSSYEQYF. The CDR3 bases are TGTGCCAGCAGCTCATATTCCTCCTACGAGCAGTACTTC. The chain uses TRBV7-8 and TRBJ2-7; D is unclear. The V gene's germline CDR1 is SGHVS and CDR2 FQNEAQ. V was shortened by 4 bases and J by 0 bases, with 7 bases between the two germline ends. The CDR3 contains 13 residues.

Concerning this clonotype itself: This may be a read error, as it is one base from a much larger clone. The chain uses TRBV7-2 and TRBJ2-3; possibly TRBD1 or TRBD2 for D (5 bases each). The CDR3 is made up of 16 amino acids. Germline values: CDR1 SGHTA, CDR2 FQGNSA. The CDR3 is CDSSYSIGTSTDTQYF. In DNA, the CDR3 is TGTGACAGCAGCTACTCAATTGGGACGTCCACAGATACGCAGTATTTT.

This clonotype was detected many times. The chain recombines TRBV7-2 with TRBJ2-5; D is ambiguous. The CDR3 totals 11 residues. The germline V gene has CDR1 SGHTA and CDR2 FQGNSA. The V gene lost 8 bases and the J gene lost 5 bases, with 9 bases spanning the gap. DNA for the CDR3: TGTGCCAGCGGAACTTCTGAGACCCAGTACTTC. Translation: CASGTSETQYF.

For this clonotype: The junction and the germline gene differ at one end; a read error may be behind it. The chain has TRBV12-3 or TRBV12-4 and TRBJ2-1; TRBD1 matches 8 bases. There are 15 residues in the CDR3. CDR3 protein: CASSLGQGAGNEHFF. Written as DNA, the CDR3 is TGTGCCAGCAGTTTAGGGCAGGGGGCGGGGAATGAGCACTTCTTC.

This clonotype was counted many times. This chain links TRBV11-2 with TRBJ2-1; 10 bases fit TRBD2. In germline, CDR1 is SGHAT, CDR2 FQNNGV. V shed 5 bases and J 7 bases; nucleotides not matched to a gene: 11. The CDR3 contains 16 residues. CDR3 in DNA: TGTGCCAGCAGCCCCCCTAGCGGGAGAGGGTTTAATGAGCAGTTCTTC. It yields the protein CASSPPSGRGFNEQFF.

This clonotype occurred many times. The rearrangement links TRBV12-3 or TRBV12-4 to TRBJ2-1; possible D gene TRBD1, 6 bases. Trimming shortened V by 4 bases and J by 3 bases, and 10 bases separated the two germline ends. There are 14 residues in the CDR3. For the CDR3, the DNA is TGTGCCAGCAGTTCTACAGGGTACTACAATGAGCAGTTCTTC. It yields the protein CASSSTGYYNEQFF.

This clonotype was seen ten or more times. The chain employs TRBV12-3 or TRBV12-4 and TRBJ2-5; D remains unclear. V was pared by 8 bases and J by 1 base, with 14 bases between. The CDR3 has 14 residues. The CDR3 sequence: CASARAPAQETQYF. CDR3 in DNA: TGTGCCAGCGCCCGGGCACCAGCCCAAGAGACCCAGTACTTC.

About this clonotype: This sequence may be a read error, since a much larger clone differs from it by one base. The chain joins TRBV6-1 to TRBJ2-5; D may be TRBD1 (6 bases). CDR3 length: 16 residues. Trimming took 6 bases from V and 3 from J, leaving 20 bases between them. Germline V gene data show CDR1 as MNHNS and CDR2 as SASEGT. The CDR3 here is CASRTNTGIGEETQYF. Written as DNA, the CDR3 is TGTGCCAGCAGAACAAATACAGGGATCGGGGAAGAGACCCAGTACTTC.

This clonotype was observed at least ten times. The chain couples TRBV23-1 to TRBJ2-7, with a possible D match to TRBD1 (6 bases). TRBV23-1 is an open reading frame, and its role is uncertain. Between the trimmed V and J ends, which lost 0 bases and 3 bases, there was a span of 18 bases. There are 17 residues in the CDR3. This CDR3 is CASSQSEGTTQFYEQYF. DNA of the CDR3: TGCGCCAGCAGTCAATCAGAGGGGACAACTCAATTCTACGAGCAGTACTTC.

This clonotype has a count of ten or more. This chain uses TRBV5-1 with TRBJ2-2; a weak D match, TRBD2 (6 bases). The CDR3 length is 12 residues. In germline, CDR1 is SGHRS, CDR2 YFSETQ. Trimming cost V 4 bases and J 6 bases, with 7 bases left between them. The CDR3 spells CASSGGAGELFF. The CDR3 nucleotides are TGCGCCAGCAGCGGAGGGGCCGGGGAGCTGTTTTTT.

There are many counts of this clonotype. The genes are TRBV3-1 and TRBJ2-5; D remains unclear. The ends were cut back, 6 bases at V and 3 bases at J, with 17 bases in the middle. The CDR3 has 15 amino acids. Germline values: CDR1 LGHDT, CDR2 YNNKEL (reference sequence). CDR3 DNA: TGTGCCAGCAGGCAGAGACCGGAGCTCGAAGAGACCCAGTACTTC. Its protein product is CASRQRPELEETQYF.

This clonotype was observed a few times. This sequence joins TRBV6-2 or TRBV6-3 and TRBJ2-1, with 13 bases identical to TRBD2. With 6 bases clipped from V and 0 bases from J, the junction kept 11 bases outside the gene matches. Germline CDR1 MNHEY, CDR2 SVGEGT. This CDR3 comprises 19 residues. Written as DNA, the CDR3 is TGTGCCAGCAGAGTACTGGGACTAGCGGGACCCAGCTCCTACAATGAGCAGTTCTTC. Translation gives CASRVLGLAGPSSYNEQFF.

This clonotype was counted ten times or more. The chain uses TRBV2 and TRBJ2-1; 8 bases fit TRBD2. The V gene's germline CDR1 is SNHLY and CDR2 FYNNEI. The CDR3 loop spans 15 amino acids. Unmatched junction bases numbered 10, after V lost 7 bases and J lost 5 bases. DNA for the CDR3: TGTGCCAGCAACATGTTACCGGGACTAGACAATGAGCAGTTCTTC. Encoded protein: CASNMLPGLDNEQFF.

This clonotype was detected ten times or more. This chain connects TRBV7-2 to TRBJ2-7; 8 bases fit TRBD2. This CDR3 is built from 16 residues. Trimming took 2 bases from V and 0 from J; bases not matched to a gene: 6. Germline CDR1 SGHTA, CDR2 FQGNSA. The CDR3 sequence is CASSLQASGYSYEQYF. The CDR3 nucleotides are TGTGCCAGCAGCTTACAAGCTAGCGGGTACTCCTACGAGCAGTACTTC.

This clonotype was counted at least ten times. The V call is TRBV7-9, the J call TRBJ1-4; D call uncertain. The germline V gene has CDR1 SEHNR and CDR2 FQNEAQ (reference sequence). CDR3 length: 14 amino acids. V lost 6 bases and J 5 bases, leaving 13 bases between the germline ends. The CDR3 DNA reads as TGTGCCAGCAGTACCTCCGACGGGAATGAAAAACTGTTTTTT. It codes for CASSTSDGNEKLFF.

This clonotype was found many times. The J gene is TRBJ2-1, the V gene TRBV27; TRBD2 might be the D (6 bases). Trimming pared 7 bases from V and 3 bases from J, leaving 13 bases between. The CDR3 has 14 residues. The germline gives CDR1 MNHEY, CDR2 SMNVEV (reference sequence). CDR3 sequence reads: CASKEVADYNEQFF. The CDR3 DNA follows: TGTGCCAGCAAGGAGGTAGCGGACTACAATGAGCAGTTCTTC.

A few counts support this clonotype. The gene calls are TRBV7-6 and TRBJ1-5, with D hard to call. V was shortened by 1 base and J by 8 bases, with 6 bases between the two germline ends. Looked up from germline, CDR1 is SGHVS and CDR2 is FNYEAQ. The CDR3 spans 12 residues. DNA for the CDR3: TGTGCCAGCAGCTTAGGAGGCGAGCCCCAGCATTTT. Its protein is CASSLGGEPQHF.

This clonotype has only a few counts. V usage is TRBV20-1 and J usage is TRBJ2-7; 10 bases align to TRBD1. V gave up 0 bases and J gave up 0 bases; unmatched junction bases: 2. The germline CDR1 and CDR2 sequences are DFQATT and SNEGSKA (reference sequence). The CDR3 covers 15 residues. CDR3 protein: CSAREGTGVSYEQYF. The CDR3 coding sequence is TGCAGTGCTAGAGAAGGGACAGGGGTCTCCTACGAGCAGTACTTC.

This clonotype was counted ten times or more. The rearrangement uses TRBV4-2 and TRBJ2-5; D is unclear. Deletions cut 0 bases from V and 6 bases from J, with 5 bases between. Germline CDR1 is LGHNA and CDR2 is YNFKEQ. The CDR3 is 12 amino acids. In nucleotides, the CDR3 is TGTGCCAGCAGCCAAGATAGGCAGACCCAGTACTTC. The encoded protein is CASSQDRQTQYF.

This clonotype was found many times. The chain employs TRBV7-9 and TRBJ2-7, with TRBD1 matching over 12 bases. The CDR3 contains 15 residues. J lost 7 bases, V lost 3 bases, and 7 bases had no gene match. Germline V gene data show CDR1 as SEHNR and CDR2 as FQNEAQ (reference sequence). The CDR3 DNA is TGTGCCAGCAGCTTGGCCGGGACAGGGGGCCGGGAGCAGTACTTC. It translates to CASSLAGTGGREQYF.